Listed below are T cell receptor beta chains from one sample, sequenced in a study of T cell responses to AZD1222 COVID-19 vaccine. Assay: immunoSEQ multiplex PCR; the TCRdb copy retains only in-frame clones and omits some. The data show 100,000 to 150,000 clones, about 89% seen once. The specimen was peripheral blood, collected on day 0 of AZD1222 vaccination. These receptors came from an adult in good health. CDR3s include the opening cysteine and the closing phenylalanine or tryptophan. Each record gives: J gene, D gene, clone size, V gene, CDR3 DNA, CDR3 protein. The D gene is left open where the match is weak. Not all rows give a size; the values are once, few, many and, for expanded clones, a class.

TRBJ2-1 - once TRBV10-2 TGCGCCACCTCAGGACGGTCTCCCTACAATGAGCAGTTCTTC CATSGRSPYNEQFF
TRBJ1-1 TRBD1 - TRBV19 TGTGCCAGTAGAGGTGGACAGGGTTTGAACACTGAAGCTTTCTTT CASRGGQGLNTEAFF
TRBJ1-2 - - TRBV27 TGTGCCAGCAGTCCCAGGGATGTGAGCTATGGCTACACCTTC CASSPRDVSYGYTF
TRBJ2-7 TRBD2 - TRBV6-5 TGTGCCAGCATGGCGGGGGCCTACGAGCAGTACTTC CASMAGAYEQYF
TRBJ2-5 - - TRBV6-5 TGTGCCAGCAGTTCAGTACAAGAGACCCAGTACTTC CASSSVQETQYF
TRBJ1-4 - once TRBV28 TGTGCCAGCAGCCTGGGGCAAAATAATGAAAAACTGTTTTTT CASSLGQNNEKLFF
TRBJ2-7 - - TRBV12-2 TGTGCAAGTCGCGGTAGCGGTGACGCCTACGAGCAGTACTTC CASRGSGDAYEQYF
TRBJ2-2 TRBD1 - TRBV6-5 TGTGCCAGCAGTTACCGGGACAGGGAAGAGGAGCTGTTTTTT CASSYRDREEELFF
TRBJ2-7 - once TRBV24-1 TGTGCCACCAGTGCCCAGGACCGTGGCGGGCAGCAGTACTTC CATSAQDRGGQQYF
TRBJ1-4 - - TRBV25-1 TGTGCCAGCTGGGGAAAAGGGGTATCTGAAAAACTGTTTTTT CASWGKGVSEKLFF